The 28 T cell receptor beta chains below all came from one sample that was sequenced in a study of cytomegalovirus exposure and HLA in healthy donors. 13 Jbeta primers and 60 Vbeta primers were used for the PCR. Clones were sequenced by immunoSEQ multiplex PCR, and TCRdb holds only the in-frame ones, with some missing. The table lists 100,000 or so clones, around four fifths of them singletons. The specimen was PBMCs. The receptors derive from a man aged 30 to 39 in good health and CMV-seropositive.

The chain links TRBV7-2 to TRBJ2-7; 11 bases agree with TRBD2. V gave up 3 bases and J gave up 2 bases; unmatched junction bases: 12. Germline V gives CDR1 SGHTA, CDR2 FQGNSA. CDR3 length: 18 residues. Here the CDR3 DNA reads TGTGCCAGCAGCTTGCCCCCTCGGACTAGCGGGCCCGCCTACGAGCAGTACTTC. This encodes CASSLPPRTSGPAYEQYF.

The chain joins TRBV7-2 to TRBJ2-2; D remains ambiguous. CDR3 length equals 16 residues. Trimming cost V 0 bases and J 2 bases, with 10 bases left between them. Germline assignment: CDR1 SGHTA and CDR2 FQGNSA. In DNA, the CDR3 is TGTGCCAGCAGCTTAGCGCTTGCGGAAAACACCGGGGAGCTGTTTTTT. Its protein is CASSLALAENTGELFF. Full variable domain (outside the CDR3, taken from reference TRBV7-2 and TRBJ2-2): GAGVSQSPSNKVTEKGKDVELRCDPISGHTALYWYRQSLGQGLEFLIYFQGNSAPDKSGLPSDRFSAERTGGSVSTLTIQRTQQEDSAVYLCASSLALAENTGELFFGEGSRLTVL.

This clone was seen only a few times. The chain employs TRBV5-8 and TRBJ1-1, with D hard to call. Germline CDR1 reads SGHTS; CDR2 reads YDEGEE. The CDR3 extends over 17 amino acids. Trimming removed 0 bases from V and 0 bases from J, with 15 bases in between. The DNA of the CDR3 is TGTGCCAGCAGCTTGGACAGTGAGCTGAACATGAACACTGAAGCTTTCTTT. Its translation is CASSLDSELNMNTEAFF.

The chain joins TRBV7-2 to TRBJ1-2; D gene unclear. The CDR3 sequence is 14 residues long. Germline CDR1 reads SGHTA; CDR2 reads FQGNSA. Trimming stripped 0 bases from V and 4 bases from J, with 9 bases between. The CDR3 region has the DNA TGTGCCAGCAGCTTAGCCGTCCCGTCCTATGGCTACACCTTC. Translated, it gives CASSLAVPSYGYTF.

The chain has TRBV6-5 and TRBJ2-5; a weak D match, TRBD1 (6 bases). V lost 2 bases and J lost 1, with 11 bases in between. Germline lookup yields CDR1 MNHEY and CDR2 SVGAGI. The CDR3 covers 15 residues. The CDR3: CASSYGAGAQETQYF. The DNA of the CDR3 is TGTGCCAGCAGTTACGGGGCAGGGGCCCAAGAGACCCAGTACTTC.

This chain links TRBV29-1 with TRBJ2-1; 13 nucleotides line up with TRBD2. CDR3 size: 15 residues. J gave up 3 bases and V 6 bases, and 5 bases lay outside the gene matches. In germline, CDR1 is SQVTM, CDR2 ANQGSEA. The CDR3 coding sequence is TGCAGCGTGCCTGGGACTAGCGGGATCTACAATGAGCAGTTCTTC. This gives the protein CSVPGTSGIYNEQFF.

The chain uses TRBV7-8 and TRBJ2-3, with 10 bases aligning to TRBD1. The CDR3 is made up of 14 amino acids. From germline, CDR1 is SGHVS and CDR2 FQNEAQ. The V segment lost 3 bases and the J segment 3 bases; nucleotides outside the gene matches: 0. The CDR3 DNA is TGTGCCAGCAGCTTGGACAGGGGGACAGATACGCAGTATTTT. It codes for CASSLDRGTDTQYF.

The genes are TRBV11-2 and TRBJ2-7; maybe TRBD2 (6 bases). CDR1 is SGHAT and CDR2 is FQNNGV in the germline V gene. Trimming took 6 bases from V and 5 from J, leaving 11 bases between them. CDR3 length equals 12 residues. The CDR3 nucleotides read TGTGCCAGCAGGGAGACTAGGAACGAGCAGTACTTC. This encodes CASRETRNEQYF.

This chain connects TRBV2 to TRBJ2-7; D is ambiguous. The ends were cut back, 1 base at V and 13 bases at J, with 23 bases in the middle. The V gene's germline CDR1 is SNHLY and CDR2 FYNNEI. The CDR3 covers 15 residues. This CDR3 reads CASSEGWVKSPTNYF. In nucleotides, the CDR3 is TGTGCCAGCAGTGAAGGATGGGTCAAATCCCCCACTAATTACTTC.

This clone was found a few times. The chain employs TRBV28 and TRBJ2-5, with D perhaps matching TRBD1 (7 bases). In germline, CDR1 is MDHEN, CDR2 SYDVKM. The CDR3 has 13 amino acids. V was trimmed by 8 bases and J by 5 bases, leaving 15 bases between them. The CDR3 DNA sequence: TGTGCCAGCCCCCGGACAGGAGGGGAGACCCAGTACTTC. This sequence encodes CASPRTGGETQYF.

The genes are TRBV6-6 and TRBJ2-1; 13 bases are a match to TRBD2. CDR1 is MNHNY and CDR2 is SVGAGI in the germline V gene (reference sequence). Trimming removed 6 bases from V and 9 bases from J; junction bases left unmatched: 8. CDR3 length: 15 residues. This CDR3 is CASSTTSGREFEQFF. Here the CDR3 DNA reads TGTGCCAGCAGCACCACTAGCGGGAGGGAATTTGAGCAGTTCTTC.

V and J are TRBV7-9 and TRBJ2-2, with D perhaps matching TRBD1 (6 bases). Per germline, CDR1 SEHNR and CDR2 FQNEAQ (reference sequence). Trimming pared 4 bases from V and 0 bases from J, leaving 9 bases between. The CDR3 has 15 residues. Written as DNA, the CDR3 is TGTGCCAGCAGCTCACGGACAGCGAACACCGGGGAGCTGTTTTTT. This translates into CASSSRTANTGELFF.

The V and J genes are TRBV30 and TRBJ1-4; 8 bases map to TRBD1. V dropped 3 bases and J dropped 0; count of bases not matched to a gene: 12. Germline CDR1 reads GTSNPN; CDR2 reads SVGIG (reference sequence). This CDR3 comprises 18 residues. CDR3 nucleotides: TGTGCCTGGAGCACCGGGACAGGTCTGCTTCCAACTAATGAAAAACTGTTTTTT. Translating gives CAWSTGTGLLPTNEKLFF.

This clone occurred a few times. J is TRBJ1-4 and V is TRBV28; TRBD1 aligns across 10 bases. Trimming removed 4 bases from V and 8 bases from J; junction bases left unmatched: 10. Germline V gene data show CDR1 as MDHEN and CDR2 as SYDVKM. CDR3 length: 16 amino acids. CDR3 coding DNA: TGTGCCAGCAGTTCAACCGGGACAGGGGTTAGCGAAAAACTGTTTTTT. Its protein product is CASSSTGTGVSEKLFF.

The rearrangement uses TRBV27 and TRBJ2-1; tentative D call: TRBD2 (5 bases). Per germline, CDR1 MNHEY and CDR2 SMNVEV (reference sequence). V lost 3 bases and J lost 8, with 17 bases in between. The CDR3 runs 15 residues. The CDR3 is CASSFSLLLGDEQFF. The CDR3 DNA follows: TGTGCCAGCAGTTTCTCCCTATTACTAGGAGATGAGCAGTTCTTC.

The chain couples TRBV7-2 to TRBJ1-1; weak D call: TRBD1 (5 bases). Germline V gene sequence: CDR1 SGHTA, CDR2 FQGNSA. The CDR3 is 15 residues long. Between the trimmed V and J ends, which lost 5 bases and 0 bases, there was a span of 13 bases. The CDR3 nucleotides read TGTGCCAGCAGCCCCAGGGCAGTGATGAACACTGAAGCTTTCTTT. Protein sequence: CASSPRAVMNTEAFF.

V usage is TRBV6-5 and J usage is TRBJ1-3; 8 bases are shared with TRBD1. The CDR3 loop spans 15 amino acids. The J segment lost 4 bases and the V segment lost 5 bases, leaving 7 bases of the junction unmatched. The germline V gene encodes CDR1 MNHEY and CDR2 SVGAGI. Here the CDR3 DNA reads TGTGCCAGCAGTGCAGACAGGGGCAACGGAAACACCATATATTTT. Amino acid sequence: CASSADRGNGNTIYF.

This chain connects TRBV7-9 to TRBJ2-1; 8 positions match TRBD2. The CDR3 totals 14 residues. Looked up from germline, CDR1 is SEHNR and CDR2 is FQNEAQ (reference sequence). CDR3 sequence reads: CAGGSGSSYNEQFF. In nucleotides, the CDR3 is TGTGCAGGGGGGAGCGGGAGCTCCTACAATGAGCAGTTCTTC.

The chain couples TRBV28 to TRBJ2-3; 8 nucleotides line up with TRBD2. CDR3 length: 14 amino acids. Trimming cost V 3 bases and J 5 bases; bases outside gene matches: 4. The germline CDR1 and CDR2 sequences are MDHEN and SYDVKM. The CDR3 DNA follows: TGTGCCAGCAGTTTGCGGGGGGCTAAAGATACGCAGTATTTT. This encodes CASSLRGAKDTQYF.

J is TRBJ2-2 and V is TRBV5-1; D gene uncertain. The CDR3 is made up of 14 amino acids. The germline V gene has CDR1 SGHRS and CDR2 YFSETQ. V was shortened by 0 bases and J by 3 bases, with 6 bases between the two germline ends. The CDR3 spells CASSLAIDTGELFF. DNA of the CDR3: TGCGCCAGCAGCTTGGCCATAGACACCGGGGAGCTGTTTTTT.

This chain uses TRBV7-2 with TRBJ1-2; 7 bases line up with TRBD1. Germline V gives CDR1 SGHTA, CDR2 FQGNSA. V lost 2 bases, J lost 8 bases, and 17 bases stayed unmatched. There are 17 residues in the CDR3. The CDR3 region has the DNA TGTGCCAGCAGCTTACTCCGAAGCCCTGACAGGGTAGGAGGCTACACCTTC. Protein: CASSLLRSPDRVGGYTF. The whole variable domain, filled in from reference TRBV7-2 and TRBJ1-2, reads GAGVSQSPSNKVTEKGKDVELRCDPISGHTALYWYRQSLGQGLEFLIYFQGNSAPDKSGLPSDRFSAERTGGSVSTLTIQRTQQEDSAVYLCASSLLRSPDRVGGYTFGSGTRLTVV.

This clone was observed a single time. V gene TRBV30 combines with J gene TRBJ2-1; 10 bases fit TRBD2. Trimming cost V 4 bases and J 0 bases; bases outside gene matches: 0. Germline CDR1 is GTSNPN and CDR2 is SVGIG (reference sequence). This CDR3 region has 14 residues. Written as DNA, the CDR3 is TGTGCCTGGACTAGCGGGAGCTCCTACAATGAGCAGTTCTTC. Its translation: CAWTSGSSYNEQFF. The full variable domain, completed using reference TRBV30 and TRBJ2-1, is SQTIHQWPATLVQPVGSPLSLECTVEGTSNPNLYWYRQAAGRGLQLLFYSVGIGQISSEVPQNLSASRPQDRQFILSSKKLLLSDSGFYLCAWTSGSSYNEQFFGPGTRLTVL.

The V call is TRBV6-1, the J call TRBJ1-2; 7 bases line up with TRBD1. Trimming cost V 6 bases and J 2 bases; bases outside gene matches: 3. The V gene's germline CDR1 is MNHNS and CDR2 SASEGT. The CDR3 is made up of 13 amino acids. The CDR3 loop is CASRPQGNYGYTF. The CDR3 coding sequence is TGTGCCAGCAGGCCACAGGGGAACTATGGCTACACCTTC.

This sequence joins TRBV29-1 and TRBJ1-4; D is possibly TRBD1 (5 bases). The V end was cut by 4 bases, the J end by 5 bases, with 11 bases between. This CDR3 region has 13 residues. Germline V CDR1 and CDR2: SQVTM, ANQGSEA. In DNA form, the CDR3 reads TGCAGCGTTGGCACAGGCAACAATGAAAAACTGTTTTTT. Protein: CSVGTGNNEKLFF.

This chain links TRBV19 with TRBJ2-1; 7 bases align to TRBD2. V lost 6 bases and J lost 4; bases outside the gene matches: 6. Germline V gene data show CDR1 as LNHDA and CDR2 as SQIVND (reference sequence). This CDR3 spans 14 amino acids. The CDR3 DNA reads as TGTGCCAGTAGACAGCGGGGCTCGTACAATGAGCAGTTCTTC. Protein: CASRQRGSYNEQFF.

The chain employs TRBV29-1 and TRBJ2-5, with 7 positions matching TRBD1. V lost 6 bases, J lost 8 bases, and 12 bases stayed unmatched. Germline V CDR1 and CDR2: SQVTM, ANQGSEA. This CDR3 has 13 amino acids. CDR3 protein: CSVAGTAPSTQYF. For the CDR3, the DNA is TGCAGCGTGGCCGGGACAGCCCCGTCTACCCAGTACTTC.

This rearrangement joins TRBV7-9 to TRBJ2-2; tentative D call: TRBD1 (6 bases). CDR3 size: 15 residues. Germline lookup yields CDR1 SEHNR and CDR2 FQNEAQ (reference sequence). V was shortened by 7 bases and J by 3 bases, with 15 bases between the two germline ends. The CDR3: CASTAQGPDTGELFF. The CDR3 DNA is TGTGCCAGCACCGCACAGGGTCCCGACACCGGGGAGCTGTTTTTT.

This clone has just a few counts. The chain combines TRBV19 with TRBJ1-1; no clear D. Germline CDR1 LNHDA, CDR2 SQIVND (reference sequence). The CDR3 has 12 residues. V shed 7 bases and J shed 3 bases, with 9 bases lying between them. CDR3 residues: CASNVRDTEAFF. CDR3 nucleotide sequence: TGTGCCAGTAACGTACGGGACACTGAAGCTTTCTTT.